The following is a T cell receptor (beta chain) sequence with its context. The entry originates in a study of T-cell reconstitution after alpha-beta-depleted transplantation in children. Preparation of the TCRbeta library involved a method that used unique molecular identifiers. TCRdb analysed the PCR reads with MiXCR anew, one entry per CDR3 protein. The data show hundreds of thousands of distinct CDR3 sequences, with 15% to 20% seen just once and 0.8% to 1.1% held by the top ten. Germline CDR1 is GTSNPN and CDR2 is SVGIG (reference sequence). The CDR3 loop spans 12 amino acids. Trimming removed 0 bases at V and 4 bases at J, with 7 bases between.

The sequenced sample was PBMCs from the stem cell graft donor, obtained from the stem cell graft. The receptor was isolated from a human donor who donated a stem cell graft to a child with acute myeloid leukemia. V usage is TRBV30 and J usage is TRBJ2-7, with D unclear. Here the CDR3 DNA reads TGTGCCTGGAGTGTACCACAATACGAGCAGTACTTC. It is translated as CAWSVPQYEQYF.